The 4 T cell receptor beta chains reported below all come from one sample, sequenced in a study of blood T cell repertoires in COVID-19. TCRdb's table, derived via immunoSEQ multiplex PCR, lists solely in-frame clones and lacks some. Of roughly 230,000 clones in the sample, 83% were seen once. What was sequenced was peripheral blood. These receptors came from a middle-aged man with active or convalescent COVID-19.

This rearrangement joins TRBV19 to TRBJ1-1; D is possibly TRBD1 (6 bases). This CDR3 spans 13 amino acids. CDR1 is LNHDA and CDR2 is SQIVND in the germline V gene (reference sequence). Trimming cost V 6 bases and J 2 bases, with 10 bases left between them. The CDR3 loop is CASRNRDNTEAFF. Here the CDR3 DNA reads TGTGCCAGTAGGAACAGGGATAACACTGAAGCTTTCTTT.

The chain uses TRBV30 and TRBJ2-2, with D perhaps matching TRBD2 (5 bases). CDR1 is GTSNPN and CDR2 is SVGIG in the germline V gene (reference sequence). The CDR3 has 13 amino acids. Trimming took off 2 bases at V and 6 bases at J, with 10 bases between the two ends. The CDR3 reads CAWSIEGPGELFF. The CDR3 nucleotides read TGTGCCTGGAGTATTGAGGGCCCCGGGGAGCTGTTTTTT.

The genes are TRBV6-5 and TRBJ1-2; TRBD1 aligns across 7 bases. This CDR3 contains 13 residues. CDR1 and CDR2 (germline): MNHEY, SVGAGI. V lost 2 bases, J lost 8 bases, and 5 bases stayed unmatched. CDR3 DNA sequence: TGTGCCAGCAGTTACCAGGGGGGTTTAGGCTACACCTTC. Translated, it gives CASSYQGGLGYTF.

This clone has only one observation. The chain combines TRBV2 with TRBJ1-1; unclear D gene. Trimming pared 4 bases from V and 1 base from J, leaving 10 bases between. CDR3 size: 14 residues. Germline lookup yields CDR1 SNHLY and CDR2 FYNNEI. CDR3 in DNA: TGTGCCAGCAGTGCAGGACTGTGGAACACTGAAGCTTTCTTT. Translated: CASSAGLWNTEAFF.